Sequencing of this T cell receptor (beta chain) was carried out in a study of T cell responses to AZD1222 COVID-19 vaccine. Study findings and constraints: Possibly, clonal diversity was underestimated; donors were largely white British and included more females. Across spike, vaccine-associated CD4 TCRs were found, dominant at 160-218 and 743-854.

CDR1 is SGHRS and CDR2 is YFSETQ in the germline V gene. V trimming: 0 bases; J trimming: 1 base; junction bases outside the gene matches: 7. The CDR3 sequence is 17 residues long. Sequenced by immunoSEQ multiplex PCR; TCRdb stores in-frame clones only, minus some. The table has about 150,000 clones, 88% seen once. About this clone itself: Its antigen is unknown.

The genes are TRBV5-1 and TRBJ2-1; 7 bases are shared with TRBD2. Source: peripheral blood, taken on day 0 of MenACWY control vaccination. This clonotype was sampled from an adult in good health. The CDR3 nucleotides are TGCGCCAGCAGCTTGGTGGCTAGCGGTGGGTCCTACAATGAGCAGTTCTTC. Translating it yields CASSLVASGGSYNEQFF.